Presented here are 24 T cell receptor beta chains from one specimen sequenced in a study of cytomegalovirus exposure and HLA in healthy donors. The PCR ran on 60 Vbeta and 13 Jbeta primers. Method: immunoSEQ multiplex PCR; TCRdb's copy keeps in-frame clones and lacks some. Of around 120,000 clones in the sample, about 78% were seen once. The sample consisted of PBMCs. All receptors come from a middle-aged woman in good health and CMV-seropositive.

The rearrangement uses TRBV27 and TRBJ1-2; TRBD1 agrees at 7 bases. V was pared by 2 bases and J by 5 bases, with 5 bases of the junction left unmatched. Per the germline V gene, CDR1 is MNHEY and CDR2 is SMNVEV (reference sequence). The CDR3 is 14 amino acids. The CDR3: CASSLQGGGYGYTF. DNA for the CDR3: TGTGCCAGCAGTTTACAGGGGGGTGGTTATGGCTACACCTTC.

The rearrangement uses TRBV27 and TRBJ2-7, with 9 positions matching TRBD1. V lost 1 base and J lost 5; bases outside the gene matches: 3. The length of the CDR3 is 14 residues. Germline CDR1 MNHEY, CDR2 SMNVEV (reference sequence). The CDR3: CASSLWDRVDEQYF. Written as DNA, the CDR3 is TGTGCCAGCAGTTTATGGGACAGGGTCGACGAGCAGTACTTC.

This chain joins TRBV6-5 and TRBJ2-1, with unresolved D. The CDR3 runs 14 residues. The germline V gene has CDR1 MNHEY and CDR2 SVGAGI. V lost 6 bases and J 4 bases, leaving 13 bases between the germline ends. CDR3 coding DNA: TGTGCCAGCAGCTTGGGCCACGGTTACAATGAGCAGTTCTTC. It codes for CASSLGHGYNEQFF.

The rearrangement joins TRBV7-6 to TRBJ2-3; tentatively, D is TRBD1 (6 bases). V was clipped by 4 bases and J by 2 bases, with 16 bases between them. Germline assignment: CDR1 SGHVS and CDR2 FNYEAQ. This CDR3 spans 16 amino acids. CDR3 sequence (DNA): TGTGCCAGCAGCTCCGGGTCCGGGACATTCACAGATACGCAGTATTTT. This gives the protein CASSSGSGTFTDTQYF.

The chain is built from TRBV6-5 and TRBJ1-3; 7 nucleotides align to TRBD1. V shed 6 bases and J 0 bases; nucleotides not matched to a gene: 5. This CDR3 is built from 15 residues. CDR1 is MNHEY and CDR2 is SVGAGI in the germline V gene. In nucleotides, the CDR3 is TGTGCCAGCAGGACAGGGACCTTCTCTGGAAACACCATATATTTT. It encodes CASRTGTFSGNTIYF.

The chain recombines TRBV5-6 with TRBJ2-7; 7 nucleotides match TRBD1. CDR1 SGHDT and CDR2 YYEEEE come from the germline V gene. This CDR3 has 18 amino acids. Trimming cost V 4 bases and J 3 bases; bases outside gene matches: 19. Here the CDR3 reads CASSDGGEGALVIYEQYF. CDR3 coding DNA: TGTGCCAGCAGCGATGGAGGTGAGGGGGCCTTGGTCATCTACGAGCAGTACTTC.

The chain has TRBV7-9 and TRBJ2-3, with D possibly TRBD1 on 6 matching bases. This CDR3 is 15 amino acids long. CDR1 SEHNR and CDR2 FQNEAQ come from the germline V gene (reference sequence). V lost 5 bases and J 0 bases, leaving 12 bases between the germline ends. The chain's CDR3 is CASSAQGTSTDTQYF. In DNA form, the CDR3 reads TGTGCCAGCAGCGCCCAGGGGACCAGCACAGATACGCAGTATTTT.

This clone was seen just once. CDR3 bases: TGTGCCAGCAGTTACTCAACAGGGGTCTATGGCTACACCTTC. Amino acid sequence: CASSYSTGVYGYTF. V and J are TRBV6-6 and TRBJ1-2; the match to TRBD1 covers 7 bases. The germline V gene encodes CDR1 MNHNY and CDR2 SVGAGI (reference sequence). The CDR3 loop spans 14 amino acids. V lost 0 bases and J lost 4; bases outside the gene matches: 2.

A word on this clone: Compared with germline, one end of the junction differs, possibly owing to a read error. The chain combines TRBV7-7 with TRBJ1-2, with 9 bases aligning to TRBD1. The CDR3 contains 14 residues. Per germline, CDR1 SSHAT and CDR2 FNYEAQ (reference sequence). CDR3 in DNA: TGTGCTAGCAGCCCGGTGACAGGGGGAGATGGCTACACCTTC. Translation: CASSPVTGGDGYTF.

J is TRBJ1-5 and V is TRBV4-1; 7 bases line up with TRBD1. The CDR3 has 17 amino acids. V trimming: 2 bases; J trimming: 0 bases; junction bases outside the gene matches: 7. Germline lookup yields CDR1 MGHRA and CDR2 YSYEKL. As DNA, the CDR3 is TGCGCCAGCAGCCAAATATTCGGGACAGATAGCAATCAGCCCCAGCATTTT. This sequence encodes CASSQIFGTDSNQPQHF.

This clone has only one observation. Written as DNA, the CDR3 is TGTGCCAGCAGCCTGACAGGGAAGGGCGAGCAGTACTTC. Translated, it gives CASSLTGKGEQYF. The V gene is TRBV7-3, the J gene TRBJ2-7; 7 nucleotides match TRBD1. V dropped 5 bases and J dropped 6; count of bases not matched to a gene: 7. The CDR3 is made up of 13 amino acids. From germline, CDR1 is SGHTA and CDR2 FQGTGA.

This clone was seen a few times. In DNA, the CDR3 is TGTGCCAGCAGGGGGACAGGTAATCAGCCCCAGCATTTT. Amino acid sequence: CASRGTGNQPQHF. The chain combines TRBV11-2 with TRBJ1-5; 8 bases are a match to TRBD1. The length of the CDR3 is 13 residues. Germline V gene sequence: CDR1 SGHAT, CDR2 FQNNGV. With V trimmed by 6 bases and J by 4 bases, 2 bases remained unmatched.

The chain uses TRBV2 and TRBJ2-7; D is undetermined. Germline lookup yields CDR1 SNHLY and CDR2 FYNNEI. Trimming removed 7 bases at V and 6 bases at J, with 19 bases between. The CDR3 contains 14 residues. The CDR3 region is CASNPPWQDGEQYF. Written as DNA, the CDR3 is TGTGCCAGCAATCCACCGTGGCAGGATGGCGAGCAGTACTTC.

CDR3 nucleotides: TGTGCCAGCAGCTTAGGGACAGTTAACACTGAAGCTTTCTTT. Amino acid sequence: CASSLGTVNTEAFF. This chain uses TRBV11-2 with TRBJ1-1; a possible D gene is TRBD1 (6 bases). Germline CDR1 and CDR2: SGHAT and FQNNGV. V lost 1 base, J lost 2 bases, and 8 bases lay in between. This CDR3 has 14 amino acids.

The chain combines TRBV7-9 with TRBJ1-2, with a weak D call TRBD1 (5 bases). Trimming pared 10 bases from V and 3 bases from J, leaving 21 bases between. Germline assignment: CDR1 SEHNR and CDR2 FQNEAQ (reference sequence). CDR3 size: 15 residues. The CDR3 nucleotides read TGTGCCACAAGAAACGAACGCGGGGCAGACTATGGCTACACCTTC. It specifies CATRNERGADYGYTF.

This sequence joins TRBV2 and TRBJ2-1; TRBD2 aligns across 8 bases. The CDR3 is 15 amino acids. After removal of 6 bases from V and 3 bases from J, the junction contained 7 bases not matched to a gene. Looked up from germline, CDR1 is SNHLY and CDR2 is FYNNEI. CDR3 sequence reads: CASRKGTSGYNEQFF. In nucleotides, the CDR3 is TGTGCCAGCAGGAAAGGTACTAGCGGCTACAATGAGCAGTTCTTC.

The V call is TRBV6-5, the J call TRBJ1-6; D call uncertain. CDR1 and CDR2 from the germline V gene are MNHEY and SVGAGI. This CDR3 spans 12 amino acids. Trimming shortened V by 6 bases and J by 7 bases, and 7 bases separated the two germline ends. The CDR3 here is CASRTNNSPLHF. For the CDR3, the DNA is TGTGCCAGCAGGACAAACAATTCACCCCTCCACTTT.

V gene TRBV12-5 combines with J gene TRBJ2-7, with TRBD1 as a possible D gene (7 bases). The CDR3 sequence is 16 residues long. CDR1 and CDR2 from the germline V gene are LGHNT and FRNRAP. V lost 1 base and J lost 0, with 13 bases in between. The CDR3 is CASGLDRGGGSYEQYF. The CDR3 nucleotides read TGTGCTAGTGGTTTGGACAGGGGAGGAGGCTCCTACGAGCAGTACTTC.

The V call is TRBV5-8, the J call TRBJ2-5, with D maybe TRBD2 (7 bases). CDR1 and CDR2 (germline): SGHTS, YDEGEE. The CDR3 is made up of 16 amino acids. V lost 4 bases and J lost 1, with 17 bases in between. The CDR3 nucleotides are TGTGCCAGCAGCCCGGGCGGGGGCGGCCTCCAAGAGACCCAGTACTTC. The encoded protein is CASSPGGGGLQETQYF.

This sequence joins TRBV10-3 and TRBJ1-2, with 9 positions matching TRBD1. The CDR3 is 18 residues long. The V segment lost 0 bases and the J segment 8 bases; nucleotides outside the gene matches: 16. CDR1 is ENHRY, CDR2 SYGVKD, per germline. In DNA, the CDR3 is TGTGCCATCAGTGAGTCCCGGGGAAGACAGGGGGAGAAGAACGGCTACACCTTC. It encodes CAISESRGRQGEKNGYTF.

V is TRBV14 and J is TRBJ1-2, with TRBD1 matching 10 bases. The CDR3 extends over 14 amino acids. Germline CDR1 and CDR2: SGHDN and FVKESK. J was trimmed by 10 bases and V by 4 bases; bases with no gene match: 9. The CDR3 reads CASSPNLGQGFYTF. In nucleotides, the CDR3 is TGTGCCAGCAGCCCCAATTTGGGACAGGGGTTCTACACCTTC.

The chain recombines TRBV9 with TRBJ2-3; 9 nucleotides line up with TRBD1. The length of the CDR3 is 14 residues. The trim removed 0 bases at V and 4 bases at J, leaving 0 bases unmatched. The V gene's germline CDR1 is SGDLS and CDR2 YYNGEE. In nucleotides, the CDR3 is TGTGCCAGCAGCGTAGGACAGGGGGCAGATACGCAGTATTTT. It specifies CASSVGQGADTQYF.

This clone was seen once. The chain links TRBV13 to TRBJ2-1; no clear D. The germline V gene encodes CDR1 PRHDT and CDR2 FYEKMQ (reference sequence). There are 13 residues in the CDR3. The V end was cut by 3 bases, the J end by 8 bases, with 11 bases between. The chain's CDR3 is CASSFRRTDEQFF. CDR3 DNA sequence: TGTGCCAGCAGCTTTCGTCGAACTGATGAGCAGTTCTTC. Full variable domain (remainder filled in from reference TRBV13 and TRBJ2-1): AAGVIQSPRHLIKEKRETATLKCYPIPRHDTVYWYQQGPGQDPQFLISFYEKMQSDKGSIPDRFSAQQFSDYHSELNMSSLELGDSALYFCASSFRRTDEQFFGPGTRLTVL.

The J gene is TRBJ2-7, the V gene TRBV29-1; TRBD1 matches 7 bases. This CDR3 region has 12 residues. V trimming: 7 bases; J trimming: 5 bases; junction bases outside the gene matches: 8. Germline CDR1 is SQVTM and CDR2 is ANQGSEA. The CDR3 DNA is TGCAGCGCCCGGGAACAGGGGAACGAGCAGTACTTC. As protein: CSAREQGNEQYF.